This entry lists 20 T cell receptor beta chains sequenced from one sample in a study of cytomegalovirus exposure and HLA in healthy donors. It was with 60 Vbeta and 13 Jbeta primers that the PCR ran. Profiled with immunoSEQ multiplex PCR; TCRdb holds only in-frame clones, not every one. The sample holds about 170,000 clones, 60% to 85% seen once. The sequenced sample consisted of PBMCs. Receptors originate from a woman aged 50 to 60 in good health and CMV-seropositive.

This clone was found once. The V and J genes are TRBV7-9 and TRBJ2-1; 8 bases agree with TRBD1. This CDR3 is 15 amino acids long. CDR1 and CDR2 (germline): SEHNR, FQNEAQ (reference sequence). The V gene end was trimmed by 5 bases and the J gene end by 2 bases; junction bases not matched to a gene: 5. CDR3 region: CASSDLQGAYNEQFF. The CDR3 DNA is TGTGCCAGCAGCGACTTACAGGGGGCCTACAATGAGCAGTTCTTC.

This rearrangement joins TRBV7-8 to TRBJ2-7; the D is unclear. In germline, CDR1 is SGHVS, CDR2 FQNEAQ. Trimming cost V 1 base and J 3 bases, with 4 bases left between them. This CDR3 has 12 residues. CDR3 protein: CASSLESYEQYF. DNA for the CDR3: TGTGCCAGCAGCTTAGAGAGCTACGAGCAGTACTTC.

This clone was seen a handful of times. The chain links TRBV4-1 to TRBJ1-1; 8 bases agree with TRBD1. The CDR3 has 14 amino acids. Germline V gives CDR1 MGHRA, CDR2 YSYEKL. V dropped 4 bases and J dropped 11; count of bases not matched to a gene: 12. The CDR3 loop is CASSPQTDRDLAFF. The CDR3 region has the DNA TGCGCCAGCAGCCCCCAAACGGACAGGGACTTGGCTTTCTTT.

The chain carries TRBV5-1 and TRBJ1-2, with 7 nucleotides matching TRBD1. V gave up 4 bases and J gave up 2 bases; unmatched junction bases: 5. Germline V gene data show CDR1 as SGHRS and CDR2 as YFSETQ. The CDR3 has 14 residues. The chain's CDR3 is CASSAGQENYGYTF. CDR3 nucleotides: TGCGCCAGCAGCGCCGGACAGGAAAACTATGGCTACACCTTC.

This chain connects TRBV4-1 to TRBJ2-1, with 11 bases matching TRBD2. With V trimmed by 4 bases and J by 3 bases, 2 bases remained unmatched. The CDR3 runs 15 residues. CDR1 is MGHRA and CDR2 is YSYEKL in the germline V gene. The CDR3 region is CASSPGTSGYNEQFF. The CDR3 DNA reads TGCGCCAGCAGCCCGGGGACTAGCGGCTACAATGAGCAGTTCTTC.

This chain joins TRBV19 and TRBJ2-3; 8 nucleotides agree with TRBD2. The CDR3 extends over 15 amino acids. The junction had 9 bases not matched to a gene; V was cut back by 7 bases and J by 3 bases. Germline CDR1 is LNHDA and CDR2 is SQIVND (reference sequence). CDR3 region: CASTPAGGRTDTQYF. The CDR3 DNA sequence: TGTGCCAGTACCCCCGCGGGGGGACGAACAGATACGCAGTATTTT.

The J gene is TRBJ2-5, the V gene TRBV6-1, with 10 positions matching TRBD1. Germline CDR1 reads MNHNS; CDR2 reads SASEGT. J lost 5 bases, V lost 3 bases, and 9 bases had no gene match. The CDR3 extends over 16 amino acids. CDR3 sequence: CASSDKGQGSGETQYF. For the CDR3, the DNA is TGTGCCAGCAGTGATAAGGGACAGGGGTCGGGGGAGACCCAGTACTTC.

This clone was recorded a few times. V gene TRBV7-8 combines with J gene TRBJ2-3, with a tentative D call TRBD2 (6 bases). V dropped 5 bases and J dropped 2 bases, with 17 bases sitting between them. CDR1 SGHVS and CDR2 FQNEAQ come from the germline V gene. The length of the CDR3 is 16 residues. This CDR3 is CASSGRRTITTDTQYF. The CDR3 coding sequence is TGTGCCAGCAGCGGCCGCAGGACTATCACCACAGATACGCAGTATTTT.

The rearrangement links TRBV15 to TRBJ1-5; TRBD1 is a possible D gene (6 bases). The CDR3 length is 14 residues. V dropped 3 bases and J dropped 9 bases, with 15 bases sitting between them. The germline V gene has CDR1 LNHNV and CDR2 YYDKDF (reference sequence). CDR3 protein: CATSRNSGDVPQHF. The CDR3 DNA reads as TGTGCCACCAGCAGGAACTCAGGGGACGTGCCCCAGCATTTT.

V and J are TRBV19 and TRBJ1-1; D is uncertain. The CDR3 contains 15 residues. Trimming took 6 bases from V and 0 from J, leaving 14 bases between them. Germline V lookup: CDR1 LNHDA, CDR2 SQIVND (reference sequence). The CDR3 nucleotides are TGTGCCAGTAGGTTACATGGTATCATGAACACTGAAGCTTTCTTT. It yields the protein CASRLHGIMNTEAFF.

As regards this clone: The identical CDR3 is also encoded by other nucleotide sequences in the sample. This rearrangement joins TRBV9 to TRBJ2-3, with TRBD2 identical over 7 bases. Per germline, CDR1 SGDLS and CDR2 YYNGEE. The V segment lost 5 bases and the J segment 2 bases; nucleotides outside the gene matches: 5. The CDR3 is 14 amino acids. CDR3 in DNA: TGTGCCAGCAGTGCCCGGGGGGACACAGATACGCAGTATTTT. Translation: CASSARGDTDTQYF.

V and J are TRBV9 and TRBJ2-2; the match to TRBD2 covers 7 bases. Germline loops: CDR1 SGDLS, CDR2 YYNGEE. J gave up 4 bases and V 0 bases, and 6 bases lay outside the gene matches. This CDR3 is 16 amino acids long. The CDR3 loop reads CASSVDWGGGTGELFF. CDR3 bases: TGTGCCAGCAGCGTAGATTGGGGGGGTGGCACCGGGGAGCTGTTTTTT.

The chain uses TRBV9 and TRBJ2-5; 14 nucleotides line up with TRBD2. Germline V gene data show CDR1 as SGDLS and CDR2 as YYNGEE. The CDR3 covers 16 residues. V gave up 3 bases and J gave up 3 bases; unmatched junction bases: 4. The CDR3 bases are TGTGCCAGCAGCGCGGCGGGACTAGCGGGGGAAGAGACCCAGTACTTC. It is translated as CASSAAGLAGEETQYF.

This chain joins TRBV9 and TRBJ2-1; 8 nucleotides align to TRBD2. Germline lookup yields CDR1 SGDLS and CDR2 YYNGEE. This CDR3 contains 14 residues. V gave up 3 bases and J gave up 5 bases; unmatched junction bases: 4. CDR3 sequence: CASSGSGAHNEQFF. The CDR3 region has the DNA TGTGCCAGCAGCGGTAGCGGGGCCCACAATGAGCAGTTCTTC.

The V call is TRBV30, the J call TRBJ1-2; tentative D call: TRBD1 (5 bases). V was cut by 2 bases and J by 9 bases, with 16 bases left in between. CDR1 and CDR2 (germline): GTSNPN, SVGIG (reference sequence). This CDR3 has 13 amino acids. CDR3 loop: CAWSRVVGGSYTF. The CDR3 DNA reads TGTGCCTGGAGTAGGGTTGTCGGGGGAAGCTACACCTTC.

This sequence joins TRBV2 and TRBJ2-7; 8 bases agree with TRBD1. V dropped 10 bases and J dropped 4; count of bases not matched to a gene: 6. This CDR3 has 12 amino acids. The germline V gene encodes CDR1 SNHLY and CDR2 FYNNEI. The CDR3 loop is CATTTGEYEQYF. Written as DNA, the CDR3 is TGTGCCACCACGACAGGGGAGTACGAGCAGTACTTC.

The V gene is TRBV2, the J gene TRBJ1-4, with D possibly matching TRBD1 (5 bases). CDR3 length equals 15 residues. CDR1 and CDR2 from the germline V gene are SNHLY and FYNNEI. V was shortened by 3 bases and J by 5 bases, with 13 bases between the two germline ends. CDR3: CASSDTGRGNEKLFF. The CDR3 region has the DNA TGTGCCAGCAGTGACACGGGACGGGGGAATGAAAAACTGTTTTTT.

The chain uses TRBV19 and TRBJ1-5, with TRBD1 as a possible D gene (5 bases). CDR3 length: 15 amino acids. V lost 1 base and J lost 3, with 10 bases in between. Germline CDR1 and CDR2: LNHDA and SQIVND (reference sequence). The CDR3 sequence: CASSIGLGVNQPQHF. The CDR3 DNA reads as TGTGCCAGTAGTATAGGGTTAGGGGTCAATCAGCCCCAGCATTTT.

The V and J genes are TRBV7-9 and TRBJ1-2; unclear D gene. The length of the CDR3 is 17 residues. The V gene's germline CDR1 is SEHNR and CDR2 FQNEAQ (reference sequence). Trimming took 4 bases from V and 5 from J, leaving 23 bases between them. As DNA, the CDR3 is TGTGCCAGCAGCTACCTCCTAGACGGCCCAATTCTTTATGGCTACACCTTC. This codes for CASSYLLDGPILYGYTF.

The gene calls are TRBV5-8 and TRBJ1-2; D might be TRBD1 (5 bases). The CDR3 totals 15 residues. Germline loops: CDR1 SGHTS, CDR2 YDEGEE. V was pared by 0 bases and J by 3 bases, with 12 bases between. The CDR3, as DNA: TGTGCCAGCAGCTTGGGCTCTGGCAGGGACTATGGCTACACCTTC. Translated, it gives CASSLGSGRDYGYTF.